Shown below are 18 T cell receptor beta chains from a single sample sequenced in a study of OX40 agonist ivuxolimab in advanced cancers. The table came from immunoSEQ multiplex PCR; TCRdb's copy has only in-frame clones and leaves some out. This sample carries fewer than 100,000 clones, roughly 84% of them seen once, and the ten largest clones take around 6.5%. The specimen was CD4+ or CD8+ T cells sorted from blood, collected in a trial of the OX40 agonist ivuxolimab. These receptors came from an adult with an advanced solid tumor such as melanoma, head and neck, liver or kidney cancer.

V gene TRBV10-3 combines with J gene TRBJ1-2; D perhaps matches TRBD1 (5 bases). The V gene lost 0 bases and the J gene lost 2 bases, with 13 bases spanning the gap. Germline CDR1 reads ENHRY; CDR2 reads SYGVKD. This CDR3 has 16 amino acids. This CDR3 reads CAISESILSGNYGYTF. CDR3 coding DNA: TGTGCCATCAGTGAGTCGATTTTGTCAGGGAACTATGGCTACACCTTC.

CDR3 DNA: TGTGCCAGCAGTCCTTCTCGTGGACCCTACGAGCAGTACTTC. Protein sequence: CASSPSRGPYEQYF. The chain uses TRBV27 and TRBJ2-7; no clear D. Trimming removed 5 bases from V and 2 bases from J, with 13 bases in between. The CDR3 extends over 14 amino acids. Germline assignment: CDR1 MNHEY and CDR2 SMNVEV (reference sequence).

V gene TRBV18 combines with J gene TRBJ2-7, with no clear D. From germline, CDR1 is KGHSH and CDR2 LQKENI. The ends were cut back, 1 base at V and 3 bases at J, with 7 bases in the middle. The CDR3 is 13 amino acids. The CDR3 DNA reads as TGTGCCAGCTCACCACTAGGGTACTACGAGCAGTACTTC. Amino acids: CASSPLGYYEQYF.

The rearrangement joins TRBV28 to TRBJ1-5; 8 bases fit TRBD1. In germline, CDR1 is MDHEN, CDR2 SYDVKM. The CDR3 has 15 residues. V shed 2 bases and J 6 bases; nucleotides not matched to a gene: 6. CDR3 sequence (DNA): TGTGCCAGCAGTTTACCGGCAGGGGGCGGTCAGCCCCAGCATTTT. Translating gives CASSLPAGGGQPQHF.

This rearrangement joins TRBV18 to TRBJ2-3; D possibly corresponds to TRBD1 (6 bases). Trimming cost V 4 bases and J 2 bases, with 13 bases left between them. Germline assignment: CDR1 KGHSH and CDR2 LQKENI. The CDR3 length is 15 residues. CDR3 protein: CASSRYQGPTDTQYF. The CDR3 coding sequence is TGTGCCAGCTCACGTTACCAGGGGCCCACAGATACGCAGTATTTT.

This chain links TRBV7-8 with TRBJ2-1; 7 nucleotides line up with TRBD2. The CDR3 runs 15 residues. Germline values: CDR1 SGHVS, CDR2 FQNEAQ. V lost 3 bases and J lost 1; bases outside the gene matches: 3. For the CDR3, the DNA is TGTGCCAGCAGCTTGGCGGGAGTTTCCTACAATGAGCAGTTCTTC. Protein product: CASSLAGVSYNEQFF.

The CDR3 loop reads CASSLGQGNTDTQYF. CDR3 nucleotides: TGCGCCAGCAGCTTGGGACAGGGCAACACAGATACGCAGTATTTT. The rearrangement joins TRBV5-1 to TRBJ2-3; TRBD1 matches 7 bases. V lost 0 bases and J lost 2; bases outside the gene matches: 3. The CDR3 is 15 residues long. Germline V CDR1 and CDR2: SGHRS, YFSETQ.

Details on this clone: The junction and the germline gene differ at one end; a read error may be behind it. The V call is TRBV18, the J call TRBJ2-1; TRBD1 aligns across 8 bases. The germline V gene has CDR1 KGHSH and CDR2 LQKENI. This CDR3 is built from 14 residues. The CDR3 nucleotides read TGTGCCAGCCCACCTCAGGGGGCTAGCAATGAGCAGTTCTTC. Amino acid sequence: CASPPQGASNEQFF.

This chain links TRBV30 with TRBJ1-4; possibly TRBD1 for D (6 bases). The V end lost 0 bases, the J end lost 3 bases, and 20 bases lay between the germline ends. The CDR3 loop spans 18 amino acids. Germline V gene lookup returns CDR1 GTSNPN and CDR2 SVGIG (reference sequence). The CDR3 DNA reads as TGTGCCTGGAGTGTAACAACCCAAACAGGGAAGGCTAATGAAAAACTGTTTTTT. It encodes CAWSVTTQTGKANEKLFF.

This chain links TRBV6-1 with TRBJ1-5; D unresolved. Germline loops: CDR1 MNHNS, CDR2 SASEGT. The V end lost 7 bases, the J end lost 7 bases, and 17 bases lay between the germline ends. The CDR3 consists of 14 residues. The CDR3 sequence is CASTLRPEGQPQHF. For the CDR3, the DNA is TGTGCCAGCACCCTTCGTCCGGAGGGACAGCCCCAGCATTTT.

The genes are TRBV5-4 and TRBJ2-3, with TRBD2 matching over 13 bases. V shed 4 bases, J shed 6 bases, and the junction held 14 bases outside the gene matches. Germline V gene sequence: CDR1 SGHNT, CDR2 YYREEE (reference sequence). The CDR3 spans 18 residues. DNA of the CDR3: TGTGCCAGCAGCACCCAGGGGCAACTAGCGGGGGGGACGGATACGCAGTATTTT. This gives the protein CASSTQGQLAGGTDTQYF.

V gene TRBV9 combines with J gene TRBJ1-1, with a tentative D call TRBD1 (5 bases). Per the germline V gene, CDR1 is SGDLS and CDR2 is YYNGEE. The CDR3 spans 13 residues. V lost 1 base and J 6 bases, leaving 10 bases between the germline ends. CDR3 amino acids: CASSVIGAAEAFF. CDR3 in DNA: TGTGCCAGCAGCGTAATAGGGGCGGCTGAAGCTTTCTTT.

This clone came up once. The chain uses TRBV5-1 and TRBJ2-2; D gene uncertain. The germline CDR1 and CDR2 sequences are SGHRS and YFSETQ. V gave up 0 bases and J gave up 2 bases, with 8 bases separating them. There are 15 residues in the CDR3. The CDR3, as DNA: TGCGCCAGCAGCTTGGTACAGACTAACACCGGGGAGCTGTTTTTT. This encodes CASSLVQTNTGELFF.

The V gene is TRBV7-2, the J gene TRBJ2-1; D is unresolved. Germline values: CDR1 SGHTA, CDR2 FQGNSA. The V end was cut by 5 bases, the J end by 10 bases, with 18 bases between. This CDR3 has 14 amino acids. The CDR3 nucleotides are TGTGCCAGCAGCCGTGAAGGAAGGGCTCGGGAGCAGTTCTTC. This translates into CASSREGRAREQFF. Together with reference TRBV7-2 and TRBJ2-1, the CDR3 gives the full variable domain: GAGVSQSPSNKVTEKGKDVELRCDPISGHTALYWYRQSLGQGLEFLIYFQGNSAPDKSGLPSDRFSAERTGGSVSTLTIQRTQQEDSAVYLCASSREGRAREQFFGPGTRLTVL.

V gene TRBV10-2 combines with J gene TRBJ2-7; TRBD1 might be the D (6 bases). The CDR3 extends over 13 amino acids. The V gene lost 8 bases and the J gene lost 2 bases, with 13 bases spanning the gap. Looked up from germline, CDR1 is WSHSY and CDR2 is SAAADI. CDR3 in amino acids: CASSDRLAYEQYF. The CDR3 region has the DNA TGCGCCAGCTCTGACAGGTTGGCCTACGAGCAGTACTTC.

The chain recombines TRBV5-1 with TRBJ1-1; no clear D. Deletions cut 5 bases from V and 3 bases from J, with 8 bases between. The CDR3 spans 12 residues. CDR1 is SGHRS, CDR2 YFSETQ, per germline. The CDR3 DNA is TGCGCCAGCAGGGGCGTAGACACTGAAGCTTTCTTT. It translates to CASRGVDTEAFF.

This clone was picked up one time. The rearrangement joins TRBV10-3 to TRBJ2-1; 14 positions agree with TRBD2. This CDR3 comprises 15 residues. V was pared by 4 bases and J by 7 bases, with 3 bases of the junction left unmatched. Germline-derived CDR1 and CDR2 are ENHRY and SYGVKD. The chain's CDR3 is CAISVGTSGGNEQFF. The CDR3 nucleotides read TGTGCCATCAGTGTCGGGACTAGCGGGGGAAATGAGCAGTTCTTC.

V and J are TRBV11-3 and TRBJ2-7; 10 bases line up with TRBD1. Losses at the gene ends were 5 bases for V and 6 bases for J; bases not matched to a gene: 7. Germline V gene data show CDR1 as SGHNT and CDR2 as YENEEA. This CDR3 has 14 residues. The chain's CDR3 is CASSRRDRGSEQYF. In DNA form, the CDR3 reads TGTGCCAGCAGCCGCAGGGACAGGGGAAGCGAGCAGTACTTC. Variable domain in full (rest from reference TRBV11-3 and TRBJ2-7): EAGVVQSPRYKIIEKKQPVAFWCNPISGHNTLYWYLQNLGQGPELLIRYENEEAVDDSQLPKDRFSAERLKGVDSTLKIQPAELGDSAVYLCASSRRDRGSEQYFGPGTRLTVT.